These 20 T cell receptor beta chains share one sample of origin, sequenced in a study of blood T cell repertoires in COVID-19. Assay: immunoSEQ multiplex PCR; the TCRdb copy retains only in-frame clones and omits some. The sample lists tens of thousands of clones; around 80% were seen once. The sample comprised peripheral blood. The receptors derive from a man between 65 and 80 years old with acute or convalescent COVID-19.

The chain couples TRBV10-3 to TRBJ2-1; 10 nucleotides align to TRBD2. Germline assignment: CDR1 ENHRY and CDR2 SYGVKD. The CDR3 covers 14 residues. J gave up 10 bases and V 5 bases, and 8 bases lay outside the gene matches. The CDR3, as DNA: TGTGCCATCAGTCCTGGGACTAGCGCAGAGGAGCAGTTCTTC. As protein: CAISPGTSAEEQFF.

The chain couples TRBV6-5 to TRBJ1-1; unclear D gene. This CDR3 comprises 15 residues. The germline V and J ends were trimmed by 7 bases and 3 bases, with 18 bases remaining between them. Germline values: CDR1 MNHEY, CDR2 SVGAGI. CDR3: CASITRGGQDTEAFF. The CDR3 nucleotides read TGTGCCAGCATTACCCGAGGAGGGCAGGACACTGAAGCTTTCTTT.

The V call is TRBV7-2, the J call TRBJ2-3; TRBD1 aligns across 7 bases. Per germline, CDR1 SGHTA and CDR2 FQGNSA. V was pared by 2 bases and J by 0 bases, with 2 bases of the junction left unmatched. The CDR3 sequence is 15 residues long. The CDR3 spells CASSLRGQSTDTQYF. The CDR3 nucleotides are TGTGCCAGCAGCTTAAGGGGACAGAGCACAGATACGCAGTATTTT.

This chain joins TRBV6-5 and TRBJ1-3, with a weak D call TRBD1 (5 bases). Germline V gene sequence: CDR1 MNHEY, CDR2 SVGAGI. Trimming shortened V by 6 bases and J by 0 bases, and 9 bases separated the two germline ends. This CDR3 spans 14 amino acids. In DNA form, the CDR3 reads TGTGCCAGCAGGGCCGACAGCTCTGGAAACACCATATATTTT. It translates to CASRADSSGNTIYF.

The chain couples TRBV6-2 or TRBV6-3 to TRBJ1-2; 7 positions agree with TRBD1. The CDR3 runs to 14 residues. The V gene end was trimmed by 5 bases and the J gene end by 3 bases; junction bases not matched to a gene: 6. Germline CDR1 and CDR2: MNHEY and SVGEGT. CDR3 sequence: CASSGDRDYYGYTF. In DNA, the CDR3 is TGTGCCAGCAGTGGGGACAGAGATTACTATGGCTACACCTTC.

The gene calls are TRBV27 and TRBJ2-2, with 8 bases lining up with TRBD2. This CDR3 region has 15 residues. Looked up from germline, CDR1 is MNHEY and CDR2 is SMNVEV (reference sequence). The J segment lost 3 bases and the V segment lost 7 bases, leaving 7 bases of the junction unmatched. The CDR3 DNA sequence: TGTGCCAGCACCCGCCGGGGGGGGGACACCGGGGAGCTGTTTTTT. Encoded protein: CASTRRGGDTGELFF.

This clone was picked up one time. V and J are TRBV7-6 and TRBJ1-6, with a possible D match to TRBD1 (6 bases). V was pared by 4 bases and J by 4 bases, with 14 bases between. The CDR3 consists of 16 residues. Looked up from germline, CDR1 is SGHVS and CDR2 is FNYEAQ. The CDR3 region has the DNA TGTGCCAGCAGCTCCACAAACCAGGGGTATAATTCACCCCTCCACTTT. Its protein is CASSSTNQGYNSPLHF.

The sample holds one count of this clone. The chain couples TRBV28 to TRBJ2-6, with D perhaps matching TRBD2 (6 bases). The V end was cut by 0 bases, the J end by 1 base, with 7 bases between. The CDR3 covers 16 residues. CDR1 and CDR2 (germline): MDHEN, SYDVKM. The CDR3 sequence is CASSLWGGSGANVLTF. Here the CDR3 DNA reads TGTGCCAGCAGTTTATGGGGGGGATCTGGGGCCAACGTCCTGACTTTC.

V is TRBV2 and J is TRBJ2-7, with D unclear. The CDR3 runs to 11 residues. V was clipped by 8 bases and J by 3 bases, with 8 bases between them. Germline V CDR1 and CDR2: SNHLY, FYNNEI. In DNA form, the CDR3 reads TGTGCCAGCCGCGCTCTCTACGAGCAGTACTTC. Protein sequence: CASRALYEQYF.

The chain recombines TRBV7-2 with TRBJ1-4; TRBD1 matches 9 bases. The V and J ends lost 4 bases and 10 bases, in that order; junction bases with no gene match: 7. CDR1 and CDR2 from the germline V gene are SGHTA and FQGNSA. This CDR3 has 14 residues. CDR3 region: CASSSGTGFAKLFF. CDR3 nucleotides: TGTGCCAGCAGCTCCGGGACAGGGTTCGCAAAACTGTTTTTT.

The gene calls are TRBV3-1 (or the pseudogene TRBV3-2) and TRBJ1-3; D is unclear. The CDR3 loop spans 15 amino acids. Trimming took off 4 bases at V and 4 bases at J, with 14 bases between the two ends. Germline lookup yields CDR1 LGHDT and CDR2 YNNKEL (reference sequence). The CDR3 region is CASSLTNSGGNTIYF. Here the CDR3 DNA reads TGTGCCAGCAGCCTGACCAACAGCGGGGGAAACACCATATATTTT.

This clone occurred a few times. This chain uses TRBV6-5 with TRBJ1-2; 7 bases match TRBD1. The V gene end was trimmed by 3 bases and the J gene end by 6 bases; junction bases not matched to a gene: 7. The V gene's germline CDR1 is MNHEY and CDR2 SVGAGI. This CDR3 spans 14 amino acids. CDR3 DNA: TGTGCCAGCAGTTATACGGACCAGGGGGATGGCTACACCTTC. It codes for CASSYTDQGDGYTF.

The rearrangement uses TRBV15 and TRBJ1-6, with D perhaps matching TRBD1 (6 bases). Trimming cost V 4 bases and J 5 bases, with 15 bases left between them. CDR1 and CDR2 (germline): LNHNV, YYDKDF (reference sequence). The CDR3 is 16 residues long. As DNA, the CDR3 is TGTGCCACCAGCACTCGGGCGAGGACAGATAATTCACCCCTCCACTTT. Protein product: CATSTRARTDNSPLHF.

The chain links TRBV4-2 to TRBJ2-5, with 8 bases that match TRBD2. Germline CDR1 LGHNA, CDR2 YNFKEQ. The CDR3 length is 15 residues. J lost 1 base, V lost 0 bases, and 1 base had no gene match. The CDR3 sequence is CASSQDREGQETQYF. As DNA, the CDR3 is TGTGCCAGCAGCCAAGATCGGGAGGGCCAAGAGACCCAGTACTTC.

The chain links TRBV2 to TRBJ1-6; possible D gene TRBD1, 5 bases. The CDR3 loop spans 14 amino acids. Trimming stripped 1 base from V and 6 bases from J, with 7 bases between. CDR1 and CDR2 from the germline V gene are SNHLY and FYNNEI. The CDR3 loop is CASSEVRVNSPLHF. The CDR3 DNA reads TGTGCCAGCAGTGAAGTCAGGGTTAATTCACCCCTCCACTTT.

The rearrangement uses TRBV5-1 and TRBJ1-2; maybe TRBD1 (5 bases). Trimming cost V 2 bases and J 4 bases, with 18 bases left between them. Germline V CDR1 and CDR2: SGHRS, YFSETQ. The CDR3 is 16 residues long. DNA of the CDR3: TGCGCCAGCAGCTTTAGTCTGGGGGAGGTCGGCTATGGCTACACCTTC. This translates into CASSFSLGEVGYGYTF.

The genes are TRBV25-1 and TRBJ1-2; maybe TRBD1 (5 bases). This CDR3 region has 12 residues. Per germline, CDR1 MGHDK and CDR2 SYGVNS. V was pared by 6 bases and J by 2 bases, with 7 bases between. For the CDR3, the DNA is TGTGCCAGCAGCGCAGGGAACTATGGCTACACCTTC. Translating gives CASSAGNYGYTF.

Remarks on this clone: A read error may produce the germline difference seen at one junction end. This chain uses TRBV3-1 (or the pseudogene TRBV3-2) with TRBJ2-3; D unclear. The CDR3 spans 14 residues. CDR1 LGHDT and CDR2 YNNKEL come from the germline V gene (reference sequence). CDR3 DNA: TGTGCCAGCAGCAAAGAAACTACCGGGGATACGCAGTATTTT. Amino acids: CASSKETTGDTQYF.

The rearrangement uses TRBV4-3 and TRBJ1-1; no definite D call. V lost 3 bases and J lost 6, with 11 bases in between. The length of the CDR3 is 13 residues. The germline gives CDR1 LGHNA, CDR2 YSLEER. This chain's CDR3 is CASSQAGIAEAFF. In nucleotides, the CDR3 is TGCGCCAGCAGCCAGGCGGGGATCGCTGAAGCTTTCTTT.

CDR3 in DNA: TGTGCCAGCAGTTGGACAGGGACCACCGGGGAGCTGTTTTTT. This translates into CASSWTGTTGELFF. This chain links TRBV5-5 with TRBJ2-2; 8 nucleotides match TRBD1. This CDR3 region has 14 residues. V trimming: 5 bases; J trimming: 4 bases; junction bases outside the gene matches: 4. Germline loops: CDR1 SGHKS, CDR2 YYEKEE (reference sequence).